What follows are 24 T cell receptor beta chains derived from one specimen sequenced in a study of identifying expanded T cells in peripheral blood. TCRdb keeps only in-frame clones here, not all; method: immunoSEQ multiplex PCR. Of roughly 90,000 clones listed, 80% to 90% are singletons. Material: blood. These receptors were obtained from a person aged 18-70 years in good health.

This clone was recorded once. This chain joins TRBV4-1 and TRBJ1-4, with TRBD1 as a possible D gene (5 bases). There are 16 residues in the CDR3. V gave up 2 bases and J gave up 8 bases, with 18 bases separating them. Germline lookup yields CDR1 MGHRA and CDR2 YSYEKL. The CDR3: CASSQRGGMVGEKLFF. The CDR3 DNA reads as TGCGCCAGCAGCCAAAGGGGTGGAATGGTAGGGGAAAAACTGTTTTTT.

This chain connects TRBV10-2 to TRBJ1-3; D remains ambiguous. The CDR3 has 15 residues. The germline V and J ends were trimmed by 7 bases and 1 base, with 14 bases remaining between them. The germline V gene has CDR1 WSHSY and CDR2 SAAADI. CDR3: CASTRGGFSGNTIYF. The CDR3 DNA reads as TGCGCCAGCACCCGAGGAGGGTTTTCTGGAAACACCATATATTTT.

The chain uses TRBV15 and TRBJ1-5; D uncertain. This CDR3 has 12 amino acids. Looked up from germline, CDR1 is LNHNV and CDR2 is YYDKDF (reference sequence). Trimming took 3 bases from V and 4 from J, leaving 4 bases between them. The CDR3 loop is CATSRGNQPQHF. The CDR3 nucleotides read TGTGCCACCAGCAGGGGAAATCAGCCCCAGCATTTT.

The J gene is TRBJ2-5, the V gene TRBV6-5; D gene unclear. V lost 6 bases, J lost 0 bases, and 5 bases lay in between. Germline V CDR1 and CDR2: MNHEY, SVGAGI. The length of the CDR3 is 12 residues. The CDR3 loop is CASRQYQETQYF. CDR3 DNA: TGTGCCAGCAGACAGTACCAAGAGACCCAGTACTTC.

The chain links TRBV27 to TRBJ1-5, with no clear D. The CDR3 covers 14 residues. From germline, CDR1 is MNHEY and CDR2 SMNVEV (reference sequence). Trimming stripped 4 bases from V and 0 bases from J, with 7 bases between. The CDR3 DNA is TGTGCCAGCAGTTCTCTTAATAGCAATCAGCCCCAGCATTTT. Its translation: CASSSLNSNQPQHF.

The CDR3 sequence is CASSPRGTGAISQYF. The CDR3 nucleotides are TGTGCCAGCTCACCACGCGGGACAGGGGCTATATCGCAGTACTTC. The rearrangement joins TRBV18 to TRBJ2-5, with TRBD1 matching 10 bases. CDR1 and CDR2 (germline): KGHSH, LQKENI. The length of the CDR3 is 15 residues. After removal of 1 base from V and 11 bases from J, the junction contained 10 bases not matched to a gene.

The chain employs TRBV21-1 and TRBJ2-3. TRBV21-1 is recorded as a pseudogene. CDR3 length equals 13 residues. In DNA, the CDR3 is TGTGCCAGCAGCAAAAGGCCCACAGATACGCAGTATTTT. Amino acids: CASSKRPTDTQYF.

Here the CDR3 DNA reads TGTGCCAGCAGCTTAGATACAGGGTCGGGAAACACCATATATTTT. This gives the protein CASSLDTGSGNTIYF. The chain combines TRBV7-2 with TRBJ1-3; D might be TRBD1 (6 bases). V shed 1 base and J shed 4 bases, with 11 bases lying between them. Germline-derived CDR1 and CDR2 are SGHTA and FQGNSA. The length of the CDR3 is 15 residues.

V and J are TRBV6-4 and TRBJ1-5, with D perhaps TRBD1 (5 bases). Germline CDR1 is MRHNA and CDR2 is SNTAGT. The CDR3 is made up of 15 amino acids. The V gene lost 5 bases and the J gene lost 4 bases, with 15 bases spanning the gap. CDR3: CASSPDSLPNQPQHF. The CDR3 coding sequence is TGTGCCAGCAGTCCTGACAGCCTCCCAAATCAGCCCCAGCATTTT.

The chain has TRBV2 and TRBJ2-1; 8 positions match TRBD1. The CDR3 is 14 residues long. The junction had 9 bases not matched to a gene; V was cut back by 8 bases and J by 6 bases. From germline, CDR1 is SNHLY and CDR2 FYNNEI. CDR3 nucleotides: TGTGCCAGCCCTAAGGACAGGGTGGGCAATGAGCAGTTCTTC. This gives the protein CASPKDRVGNEQFF.

The rearrangement links TRBV6-1 to TRBJ2-3, with D uncertain. CDR3 length: 14 amino acids. Between the trimmed V and J ends, which lost 3 bases and 4 bases, there was a span of 11 bases. CDR1 and CDR2 from the germline V gene are MNHNS and SASEGT. CDR3 bases: TGTGCCAGCAGTGAGACTGGGAAATCAGATACGCAGTATTTT. It codes for CASSETGKSDTQYF.

The V call is TRBV7-3, the J call TRBJ1-2, with D maybe TRBD1 (5 bases). V was trimmed by 3 bases and J by 2 bases, leaving 16 bases between them. This CDR3 is built from 16 residues. CDR1 is SGHTA and CDR2 is FQGTGA in the germline V gene. The DNA of the CDR3 is TGTGCCAGCAGCTTGGCCCATGACAGAGAAAACTATGGCTACACCTTC. This sequence encodes CASSLAHDRENYGYTF.

The CDR3 coding sequence is TGTGCCAGCAGCGGCGGCGGTGACACTGAAGCTTTCTTT. Amino acid sequence: CASSGGGDTEAFF. The chain joins TRBV9 to TRBJ1-1; D unclear. Trimming removed 3 bases from V and 3 bases from J, with 9 bases in between. There are 13 residues in the CDR3. Germline CDR1 is SGDLS and CDR2 is YYNGEE.

The chain recombines TRBV30 with TRBJ1-2; unclear D gene. The CDR3 spans 14 residues. Germline V gives CDR1 GTSNPN, CDR2 SVGIG (reference sequence). With 3 bases removed from V and 3 bases from J, the gap between germline ends came to 14 bases. This CDR3 reads CAWRGGLLDYGYTF. Written as DNA, the CDR3 is TGTGCCTGGAGGGGCGGACTGCTAGACTATGGCTACACCTTC.

This clone was seen only a few times. J is TRBJ1-2 and V is TRBV10-3, with 10 bases identical to TRBD1. CDR1 is ENHRY and CDR2 is SYGVKD in the germline V gene. The CDR3 runs 14 residues. Trimming took 8 bases from V and 9 from J; bases not matched to a gene: 12. DNA of the CDR3: TGTGCCATCTCTGCTTCAACGGGACAGGGGAGCTACACCTTC. Translation gives CAISASTGQGSYTF.

The V and J genes are TRBV6-1 and TRBJ1-2, with D maybe TRBD1 (5 bases). Germline V lookup: CDR1 MNHNS, CDR2 SASEGT. Trimming pared 4 bases from V and 8 bases from J, leaving 14 bases between. CDR3 size: 13 residues. The CDR3 nucleotides read TGTGCCAGCAGTGTTGGGGCGCCTTCCGGCTACACCTTC. Translated: CASSVGAPSGYTF.

Only a few counts were recorded for this clone. This chain uses TRBV6-5 with TRBJ1-2; D unclear. CDR3 size: 13 residues. Per germline, CDR1 MNHEY and CDR2 SVGAGI. V lost 4 bases to trimming and J lost 4 bases, with 10 bases between them. The CDR3 DNA is TGTGCCAGCAGTTGGCAGGCGAGCTATGGCTACACCTTC. Its translation is CASSWQASYGYTF.

Only a few counts were recorded for this clone. The V gene is TRBV7-2, the J gene TRBJ2-3, with 12 bases that match TRBD2. With V trimmed by 0 bases and J by 2 bases, 6 bases remained unmatched. The germline gives CDR1 SGHTA, CDR2 FQGNSA. The CDR3 extends over 18 amino acids. CDR3 region: CASSLAASSGGVTDTQYF. DNA of the CDR3: TGTGCCAGCAGCTTAGCGGCGTCTAGCGGGGGGGTCACAGATACGCAGTATTTT. Drawing the rest from reference TRBV7-2 and TRBJ2-3, the complete variable domain is GAGVSQSPSNKVTEKGKDVELRCDPISGHTALYWYRQSLGQGLEFLIYFQGNSAPDKSGLPSDRFSAERTGGSVSTLTIQRTQQEDSAVYLCASSLAASSGGVTDTQYFGPGTRLTVL.

This rearrangement joins TRBV4-3 to TRBJ1-5; D not certain. The CDR3 totals 14 residues. Trimming removed 4 bases from V and 0 bases from J, with 7 bases in between. The germline gives CDR1 LGHNA, CDR2 YSLEER. This CDR3 is CASSLQYSNQPQHF. CDR3 in DNA: TGCGCCAGCAGCCTGCAATATAGCAATCAGCCCCAGCATTTT.

This sequence joins TRBV7-8 and TRBJ2-2; perhaps TRBD1 as D (7 bases). Trimming took 5 bases from V and 6 from J, leaving 25 bases between them. The CDR3 length is 18 residues. The germline V gene encodes CDR1 SGHVS and CDR2 FQNEAQ. CDR3 nucleotide sequence: TGTGCCAGCAGCCGCGACAGGGCGACGCGGGGTTTGGCCGGGGAGCTGTTTTTT. It codes for CASSRDRATRGLAGELFF.

This sequence joins TRBV5-4 and TRBJ1-6, with 9 positions matching TRBD1. CDR3 size: 13 residues. From germline, CDR1 is SGHNT and CDR2 YYREEE (reference sequence). Losses at the gene ends were 4 bases for V and 10 bases for J; bases not matched to a gene: 3. In DNA form, the CDR3 reads TGTGCCAGCAGCAGGGACAGGGACTCACCCCTCCACTTT. It specifies CASSRDRDSPLHF.

V is TRBV5-1 and J is TRBJ2-2; D possibly corresponds to TRBD2 (5 bases). V was clipped by 2 bases and J by 0 bases, with 8 bases between them. CDR3 length equals 15 residues. The germline V gene encodes CDR1 SGHRS and CDR2 YFSETQ. The CDR3 nucleotides read TGCGCCAGCAGCTTCGGGGTCGCGAACACCGGGGAGCTGTTTTTT. It translates to CASSFGVANTGELFF.

This clone showed up just a few times. J is TRBJ1-2 and V is TRBV18; TRBD1 might be the D (5 bases). The germline V and J ends were trimmed by 0 bases and 4 bases, with 12 bases remaining between them. From germline, CDR1 is KGHSH and CDR2 LQKENI. This CDR3 has 15 amino acids. Here the CDR3 DNA reads TGTGCCAGCTCACCACCGTCAGGGAACCCCTATGGCTACACCTTC. Translated, it gives CASSPPSGNPYGYTF.

The chain combines TRBV7-9 with TRBJ1-1; TRBD1 is a possible D gene (5 bases). Germline V CDR1 and CDR2: SEHNR, FQNEAQ (reference sequence). Trimming stripped 5 bases from V and 4 bases from J, with 11 bases between. This CDR3 spans 13 amino acids. The CDR3 loop is CASSRDAGTEAFF. For the CDR3, the DNA is TGTGCCAGCAGCCGGGACGCCGGCACTGAAGCTTTCTTT.